The 16 T cell receptor beta chains listed next were all sequenced from one sample in a study of T-cell memory formation after mild COVID-19. TCRdb re-called the 5' RACE reads through MiXCR, storing one row per CDR3 protein. This table has 200,000 to 300,000 distinct CDR3 sequences, approximately 16% appearing once. Material for sequencing was PBMCs or a T cell subset sorted from them (not recorded which). These receptors originate from a man between 18 and 35 years old who had mild COVID-19 (a few samples of this study predate the infection). Cell type and time point are not known.

This clonotype was recorded a few times. V is TRBV7-9 and J is TRBJ2-3; 14 bases match TRBD2. Germline trimming cut 5 bases from V and 5 bases from J; bases unmatched to any gene: 6. Germline lookup yields CDR1 SEHNR and CDR2 FQNEAQ (reference sequence). This CDR3 contains 16 residues. CDR3 DNA: TGTGCCAGCAGCGACGAGACTAGCGGGAGGGGAGATACGCAGTATTTT. Translated: CASSDETSGRGDTQYF.

This clonotype showed up just a few times. This sequence joins TRBV7-2 and TRBJ1-1; no definite D call. This CDR3 is 14 amino acids long. Trimming stripped 1 base from V and 3 bases from J, with 9 bases between. Germline CDR1 reads SGHTA; CDR2 reads FQGNSA. DNA for the CDR3: TGTGCCAGCAGCTTAGACGGGAGATACACTGAAGCTTTCTTT. Its translation is CASSLDGRYTEAFF.

CDR3 DNA: TGTGCCAGCAGCTTTTCCCTCCGGGACAGGGGAACCTACGAGCAGTTCTTC. Encoded protein: CASSFSLRDRGTYEQFF. This sequence joins TRBV7-9 and TRBJ2-1; 10 nucleotides match TRBD1. The CDR3 covers 17 residues. Germline V gene data show CDR1 as SEHNR and CDR2 as FQNEAQ (reference sequence). The V gene end was trimmed by 3 bases and the J gene end by 10 bases; junction bases not matched to a gene: 15.

CDR3: CASSYPGTNTGELFF. In DNA, the CDR3 is TGTGCCAGCAGCTATCCGGGAACGAACACCGGGGAGCTGTTTTTT. The chain links TRBV7-3 to TRBJ2-2, with D maybe TRBD2 (5 bases). The CDR3 extends over 15 amino acids. The germline CDR1 and CDR2 sequences are SGHTA and FQGTGA. The V end was cut by 4 bases, the J end by 0 bases, with 9 bases between. The full variable domain, in which reference TRBV7-3 and TRBJ2-2 provide the parts outside the CDR3, is GAGVSQTPSNKVTEKGKYVELRCDPISGHTALYWYRQSLGQGPEFLIYFQGTGAADDSGLPNDRFFAVRPEGSVSTLKIQRTERGDSAVYLCASSYPGTNTGELFFGEGSRLTVL.

This clonotype appeared a few times. The chain uses TRBV29-1 and TRBJ2-1; the match to TRBD2 covers 9 bases. The germline V gene encodes CDR1 SQVTM and CDR2 ANQGSEA. The CDR3 has 12 amino acids. The junction had 11 bases not matched to a gene; V was cut back by 8 bases and J by 12 bases. CDR3 in amino acids: CSFRTSAPRQFF. CDR3 sequence (DNA): TGCAGCTTCAGGACTAGCGCCCCCAGGCAGTTCTTC.

The V gene is TRBV15, the J gene TRBJ2-2, with 9 bases fitting TRBD2. The ends lost 3 bases at V and 7 bases at J; junction bases unmatched: 12. Germline CDR1 LNHNV, CDR2 YYDKDF (reference sequence). CDR3 length: 17 amino acids. Written as DNA, the CDR3 is TGTGCCACCAGCAGGGAAGCGGGGGGCCTAGCGGGCGGGGAGCTGTTTTTT. This encodes CATSREAGGLAGGELFF.

This chain joins TRBV5-1 and TRBJ2-1; 9 positions agree with TRBD1. CDR1 and CDR2 from the germline V gene are SGHRS and YFSETQ. V was clipped by 5 bases and J by 2 bases; unmatched bases: 11. The CDR3 is 17 amino acids. CDR3 in DNA: TGCGCCAGCAGAAGGCGGACAGGGGCGGGGACCTACAATGAGCAGTTCTTC. Protein product: CASRRRTGAGTYNEQFF.

This clonotype has a handful of counts. This chain connects TRBV6-2 or TRBV6-3 to TRBJ2-7; D possibly corresponds to TRBD1 (6 bases). The ends were cut back, 5 bases at V and 1 base at J, with 12 bases in the middle. The CDR3 runs to 14 residues. Germline V lookup: CDR1 MNHEY, CDR2 SVGEGT. The CDR3 loop reads CASSKDSLSYEQYF. The CDR3 DNA sequence: TGTGCCAGCAGTAAGGACAGTTTATCCTACGAGCAGTACTTC.

This clonotype turned up a few times. The chain recombines TRBV27 with TRBJ2-2; perhaps D is TRBD1 or TRBD2 (5 bases each). Trimming removed 8 bases from V and 6 bases from J, with 19 bases in between. The CDR3 runs to 15 residues. CDR1 and CDR2 (germline): MNHEY, SMNVEV (reference sequence). CDR3 nucleotide sequence: TGTGCCAGCTACCATCGGGACGGCGGGCCCGGGGAGCTGTTTTTT. Amino acids: CASYHRDGGPGELFF.

This clonotype came up a few times. This chain joins TRBV12-3 or TRBV12-4 and TRBJ2-1; tentatively, D is TRBD2 (6 bases). The CDR3 has 18 residues. The germline V and J ends were trimmed by 7 bases and 1 base, with 23 bases remaining between them. The CDR3 DNA is TGTGCCAGCACCCTATCCAGCGCGGGGCTCAGATCCTACAATGAGCAGTTCTTC. Translation: CASTLSSAGLRSYNEQFF.

This chain links TRBV7-8 with TRBJ2-7; D call uncertain. The V and J ends lost 2 bases and 2 bases respectively, with 4 bases between them. Germline V gene data show CDR1 as SGHVS and CDR2 as FQNEAQ. The CDR3 is made up of 12 amino acids. The CDR3 spells CASSLSAYEQYF. The CDR3, as DNA: TGTGCCAGCAGCTTATCGGCCTACGAGCAGTACTTC.

Only a few counts were recorded for this clonotype. With a much larger clone just one base away, this may be a read error. This sequence joins TRBV9 and TRBJ2-5; D gene ambiguous. Germline values: CDR1 SGDLS, CDR2 YYNGEE. The CDR3 is 12 amino acids. In DNA, the CDR3 is TGTGACAGCAGCGTAGAGCAAGAGACCCAGTACTTC. The encoded protein is CDSSVEQETQYF.

This chain joins TRBV7-8 and TRBJ2-7, with D perhaps being TRBD1 or TRBD2 (5 bases each). Germline assignment: CDR1 SGHVS and CDR2 FQNEAQ. The CDR3 extends over 15 amino acids. V gave up 4 bases and J gave up 3 bases, with 16 bases separating them. The CDR3 region has the DNA TGTGCCAGCAGCTGGGGGTCTGGGACCGGCTACGAGCAGTACGTC. It translates to CASSWGSGTGYEQYV.

There are a few counts of this clonotype. The V and J genes are TRBV9 and TRBJ1-2; no clear D gene. Germline values: CDR1 SGDLS, CDR2 YYNGEE. V lost 2 bases, J lost 0 bases, and 8 bases lay in between. The CDR3 is made up of 14 amino acids. The CDR3 DNA sequence: TGTGCCAGCAGCGTTGGGTCCGCTAACTATGGCTACACCTTC. This sequence encodes CASSVGSANYGYTF.

This clonotype was detected a few times. The chain's CDR3 is CASTQYVRSQVNEQFF. CDR3 sequence (DNA): TGTGCCAGCACTCAATACGTACGGTCTCAAGTGAATGAGCAGTTCTTC. This chain joins TRBV18 and TRBJ2-1; D remains unclear. CDR1 and CDR2 from the germline V gene are KGHSH and LQKENI. The CDR3 is 16 residues long. The ends were cut back, 8 bases at V and 7 bases at J, with 24 bases in the middle. Drawing the rest from reference TRBV18 and TRBJ2-1, the complete variable domain is NAGVMQNPRHLVRRRGQEARLRCSPMKGHSHVYWYRQLPEEGLKFMVYLQKENIIDESGMPKERFSAEFPKEGPSILRIQQVVRGDSAAYFCASTQYVRSQVNEQFFGPGTRLTVL.

This clonotype was recorded a few times. The chain joins TRBV27 to TRBJ2-5, with TRBD2 matching 7 bases. The CDR3 runs to 14 residues. The junction had 6 bases not matched to a gene; V was cut back by 3 bases and J by 5 bases. The germline V gene encodes CDR1 MNHEY and CDR2 SMNVEV (reference sequence). CDR3 sequence: CASSFVWGGETQYF. The DNA of the CDR3 is TGTGCCAGCAGTTTCGTTTGGGGGGGGGAGACCCAGTACTTC.